These 30 T cell receptor beta chains share one sample of origin, sequenced in a study of cytomegalovirus exposure and HLA in healthy donors. 60 Vbeta and 13 Jbeta primers were used in PCR. Here immunoSEQ multiplex PCR was the method, and the copy in TCRdb shows in-frame clones only, minus some. The table lists under 150,000 clones, roughly two thirds of them singletons. Sequencing was done on a sample of PBMCs. These receptors all stem from a man aged 25 to 40 in good health and CMV-seropositive.

This clone was counted a single time. The rearrangement links TRBV5-8 to TRBJ1-2; the D is unclear. The V and J ends lost 1 base and 6 bases respectively, with 13 bases between them. The germline gives CDR1 SGHTS, CDR2 YDEGEE. The CDR3 consists of 14 residues. As DNA, the CDR3 is TGTGCCAGCAGCTTGTCCGCACACCGGGATGGCTACACCTTC. Translation: CASSLSAHRDGYTF.

This clone is a singleton in its sample. The chain combines TRBV7-2 with TRBJ2-1; D is undetermined. V was pared by 2 bases and J by 3 bases, with 11 bases between. In germline, CDR1 is SGHTA, CDR2 FQGNSA. The CDR3 extends over 15 amino acids. Here the CDR3 DNA reads TGTGCCAGCAGCTTAACCCCGGCTAGCTACAATGAGCAGTTCTTC. This encodes CASSLTPASYNEQFF.

This clone was counted a single time. This chain joins TRBV5-4 and TRBJ2-1, with 9 bases identical to TRBD1. The CDR3 spans 14 residues. In germline, CDR1 is SGHNT, CDR2 YYREEE (reference sequence). V trimming: 2 bases; J trimming: 13 bases; junction bases outside the gene matches: 10. The CDR3 sequence is CASSFRGTGMNQFF. The CDR3 DNA is TGTGCCAGCAGCTTCCGGGGGACAGGGATGAACCAGTTCTTC.

The chain links TRBV4-2 to TRBJ1-5; a weak D match, TRBD1 (6 bases). This CDR3 comprises 17 residues. Trimming removed 0 bases at V and 1 base at J, with 13 bases between. CDR1 and CDR2 (germline): LGHNA, YNFKEQ. The CDR3 DNA sequence: TGTGCCAGCAGCCAAGAGGGGCACAGGGCGAGCAATCAGCCCCAGCATTTT. Its protein is CASSQEGHRASNQPQHF.

V usage is TRBV4-2 and J usage is TRBJ2-3; 7 bases agree with TRBD2. J lost 10 bases, V lost 3 bases, and 22 bases had no gene match. Germline CDR1 and CDR2: LGHNA and YNFKEQ. The CDR3 has 18 residues. In DNA form, the CDR3 reads TGTGCCAGCAGCCAGCCTGCTAACGGACTAGAGAGAGTGTGGCCGCAGTATTTT. Translating it yields CASSQPANGLERVWPQYF.

In this sample, this clone turned up a few times. V and J are TRBV2 and TRBJ2-2, with 7 bases matching TRBD2. The germline CDR1 and CDR2 sequences are SNHLY and FYNNEI. This CDR3 has 13 amino acids. The V gene end was trimmed by 8 bases and the J gene end by 5 bases; junction bases not matched to a gene: 5. The CDR3 sequence is CASDGAGTGELFF. The CDR3 nucleotides read TGTGCCAGCGATGGAGCGGGGACCGGGGAGCTGTTTTTT.

The J gene is TRBJ2-7, the V gene TRBV9; 12 positions agree with TRBD2. Germline trimming cut 2 bases from V and 7 bases from J; bases unmatched to any gene: 1. Per germline, CDR1 SGDLS and CDR2 YYNGEE. The CDR3 extends over 13 amino acids. The CDR3 reads CASSVTSGSEQYF. CDR3 in DNA: TGTGCCAGCAGCGTGACTAGCGGGAGTGAGCAGTACTTC.

The chain couples TRBV7-2 to TRBJ2-3; D possibly corresponds to TRBD2 (6 bases). The CDR3 is 15 amino acids. Germline V gene lookup returns CDR1 SGHTA and CDR2 FQGNSA. Trimming took 5 bases from V and 1 from J, leaving 13 bases between them. DNA for the CDR3: TGTGCCAGCAGCCCCGGGGGTAGCGGCACAGATACGCAGTATTTT. Protein sequence: CASSPGGSGTDTQYF. The entire variable domain, with the rest obtained from reference TRBV7-2 and TRBJ2-3, is as follows: GAGVSQSPSNKVTEKGKDVELRCDPISGHTALYWYRQSLGQGLEFLIYFQGNSAPDKSGLPSDRFSAERTGGSVSTLTIQRTQQEDSAVYLCASSPGGSGTDTQYFGPGTRLTVL.

In its sample, this clone was seen a few times. The chain recombines TRBV6-1 with TRBJ2-2; TRBD1 is a possible D gene (6 bases). Trimming cost V 2 bases and J 4 bases, with 11 bases left between them. CDR3 size: 15 residues. CDR1 is MNHNS, CDR2 SASEGT, per germline. CDR3 loop: CASSELSGATGELFF. In nucleotides, the CDR3 is TGTGCCAGCAGTGAACTCTCAGGGGCCACCGGGGAGCTGTTTTTT.

The chain has TRBV7-8 and TRBJ2-5; 8 nucleotides agree with TRBD1. The germline V gene has CDR1 SGHVS and CDR2 FQNEAQ. This CDR3 spans 17 amino acids. V lost 2 bases and J lost 3; bases outside the gene matches: 11. CDR3 coding DNA: TGTGCCAGCAGCTTACCAAACAGGGGGGCCCGGGAAGAGACCCAGTACTTC. Its protein product is CASSLPNRGAREETQYF.

This clone appeared a few times. The gene calls are TRBV27 and TRBJ2-7; perhaps TRBD2 as D (6 bases). This CDR3 is 17 amino acids long. The germline V gene has CDR1 MNHEY and CDR2 SMNVEV (reference sequence). The V gene lost 4 bases and the J gene lost 2 bases, with 21 bases spanning the gap. This CDR3 reads CASSSQTPIAEAYEQYF. CDR3 bases: TGTGCCAGCAGTTCCCAAACCCCTATAGCGGAAGCCTACGAGCAGTACTTC.

The chain couples TRBV12-5 to TRBJ2-1; 11 positions match TRBD2. The trim removed 7 bases at V and 1 base at J, leaving 0 bases unmatched. This CDR3 contains 14 residues. Germline CDR1 reads LGHNT; CDR2 reads FRNRAP. The CDR3: CASVAGGSYNEQFF. The CDR3 DNA follows: TGTGCTAGTGTAGCGGGAGGGTCCTACAATGAGCAGTTCTTC.

This clone has ten or more counts. This chain uses TRBV5-1 with TRBJ2-1, with TRBD2 matching over 10 bases. Unmatched junction bases numbered 16, after V lost 3 bases and J lost 7 bases. Germline values: CDR1 SGHRS, CDR2 YFSETQ. This CDR3 region has 18 residues. CDR3 loop: CASSSPSGSSGRRNEQFF. CDR3 DNA: TGCGCCAGCAGCTCCCCTTCCGGGTCTAGCGGGAGAAGGAATGAGCAGTTCTTC.

The CDR3 DNA reads TGCGCCAGCACTTTAGCGGGACCTAACAATGAGCAGTTCTTC. Translated, it gives CASTLAGPNNEQFF. J is TRBJ2-1 and V is TRBV5-1; 8 bases fit TRBD2. Losses at the gene ends were 6 bases for V and 5 bases for J; bases not matched to a gene: 7. The CDR3 has 14 residues. Germline CDR1 SGHRS, CDR2 YFSETQ.

This clone has only a few counts. The gene calls are TRBV4-3 and TRBJ2-1, with TRBD1 identical over 8 bases. Germline V gene sequence: CDR1 LGHNA, CDR2 YSLEER. The CDR3 runs to 16 residues. V lost 0 bases and J lost 5; bases outside the gene matches: 6. This chain's CDR3 is CASSQDWTGHHNEQFF. CDR3 sequence (DNA): TGCGCCAGCAGCCAAGATTGGACAGGGCACCACAATGAGCAGTTCTTC.

The rearrangement links TRBV5-5 to TRBJ1-5; D is undetermined. The germline V and J ends were trimmed by 0 bases and 1 base, with 5 bases remaining between them. Per germline, CDR1 SGHKS and CDR2 YYEKEE (reference sequence). The CDR3 contains 14 residues. CDR3 nucleotide sequence: TGTGCCAGCAGCTTGGACCAGAGCAATCAGCCCCAGCATTTT. Amino acids: CASSLDQSNQPQHF.

The gene calls are TRBV5-4 and TRBJ2-7, with 9 bases matching TRBD2. From germline, CDR1 is SGHNT and CDR2 YYREEE (reference sequence). V was pared by 4 bases and J by 3 bases, with 5 bases of the junction left unmatched. The CDR3 is 14 amino acids. The CDR3 region has the DNA TGTGCCAGCAGCCGGACTAGCGTAAACTACGAGCAGTACTTC. It is translated as CASSRTSVNYEQYF.

This clone showed up just a few times. One end of the junction does not line up with germline, which may come from a read error. The rearrangement links TRBV7-2 to TRBJ2-2; TRBD2 is a possible D gene (5 bases). The CDR3 loop spans 16 amino acids. Germline values: CDR1 SGHTA, CDR2 FQGNSA. As DNA, the CDR3 is TGTGCCAGCAGCCCATCGGACCTCTCGAACACCGGGGAGCTGTCTTTT. This sequence encodes CASSPSDLSNTGELSF.

The genes are TRBV21-1 and TRBJ2-1; the table's D call, TRBD2, has no DNA check behind it. TRBV21-1 is given as a pseudogene. The CDR3 is 11 amino acids. The chain's CDR3 is CAIPGVDEQFF. DNA for the CDR3: TGTGCCATCCCGGGAGTCGATGAGCAGTTCTTC.

This clone was observed a few times. V usage is TRBV20-1 and J usage is TRBJ2-1; D unclear. V lost 1 base and J 6 bases, leaving 4 bases between the germline ends. The CDR3 extends over 11 amino acids. Germline V gives CDR1 DFQATT, CDR2 SNEGSKA (reference sequence). The CDR3 coding sequence is TGCAGTGCTAGAGTGGCCAATGAGCAGTTCTTC. This sequence encodes CSARVANEQFF.

To note about this clone: The junction departs from germline at one end; a sequencing error may be responsible. The rearrangement links TRBV6-6 to TRBJ1-5, with TRBD1 as a possible D gene (6 bases). The germline CDR1 and CDR2 sequences are MNHNY and SVGAGI (reference sequence). The CDR3 has 15 amino acids. The CDR3 DNA is TGTGCCAGCAGTTACGGTGAGGGGGGGAATCAGCCCCAGCCTTTT. It yields the protein CASSYGEGGNQPQPF.

The chain employs TRBV28 and TRBJ2-1; D is perhaps TRBD2 (6 bases). With 6 bases removed from V and 1 base from J, the gap between germline ends came to 13 bases. Germline V gene lookup returns CDR1 MDHEN and CDR2 SYDVKM. This CDR3 is built from 15 residues. Written as DNA, the CDR3 is TGTGCCAGCAGGGAAGCGGGTTGGTCCTACAATGAGCAGTTCTTC. Translated, it gives CASREAGWSYNEQFF.

V and J are TRBV9 and TRBJ1-1, with D perhaps matching TRBD1 (5 bases). V lost 4 bases, J lost 11 bases, and 15 bases lay in between. Germline-derived CDR1 and CDR2 are SGDLS and YYNGEE. The CDR3 is 12 residues long. CDR3 nucleotide sequence: TGTGCCAGCAGCCCGACGGGAGGGGTTGCTTTCTTT. Translation: CASSPTGGVAFF.

Only one count was recorded for this clone. The chain employs TRBV28 and TRBJ2-6, with a tentative D call TRBD1 (7 bases). The CDR3 consists of 15 residues. The V and J ends lost 4 bases and 3 bases respectively, with 10 bases between them. Germline V gene sequence: CDR1 MDHEN, CDR2 SYDVKM. This CDR3 is CASSYRGGGANVLTF. In DNA, the CDR3 is TGTGCCAGCAGTTACAGGGGAGGTGGGGCCAACGTCCTGACTTTC.

This rearrangement joins TRBV14 to TRBJ2-2; no firm D call. CDR1 SGHDN and CDR2 FVKESK come from the germline V gene. V was cut by 6 bases and J by 6 bases, with 11 bases left in between. The length of the CDR3 is 13 residues. As DNA, the CDR3 is TGTGCCAGCAGTCCAAGAGTGTCCGGGGAGCTGTTTTTT. Encoded protein: CASSPRVSGELFF.

The rearrangement links TRBV28 to TRBJ2-5, with TRBD1 as a possible D gene (6 bases). The CDR3 is 15 amino acids. CDR1 MDHEN and CDR2 SYDVKM come from the germline V gene. Trimming shortened V by 5 bases and J by 4 bases, and 17 bases separated the two germline ends. This CDR3 is CASSVRVLGAETQYF. CDR3 in DNA: TGTGCCAGCAGTGTGCGAGTCCTGGGGGCAGAGACCCAGTACTTC.

This rearrangement joins TRBV7-9 to TRBJ2-5; D ambiguous. Trimming removed 5 bases at V and 4 bases at J, with 8 bases between. The CDR3 sequence is 12 residues long. In germline, CDR1 is SEHNR, CDR2 FQNEAQ (reference sequence). The CDR3 DNA is TGTGCCAGCAGCCGGAGTCGAGAGACCCAGTACTTC. Its protein is CASSRSRETQYF. The variable domain in full, with the rest retrieved from reference TRBV7-9 and TRBJ2-5, is DTGVSQNPRHKITKRGQNVTFRCDPISEHNRLYWYRQTLGQGPEFLTYFQNEAQLEKSRLLSDRFSAERPKGSFSTLEIQRTEQGDSAMYLCASSRSRETQYFGPGTRLLVL.

The chain uses TRBV7-8 and TRBJ2-5; tentatively, D is TRBD2 (6 bases). Germline loops: CDR1 SGHVS, CDR2 FQNEAQ. The CDR3 sequence is 16 residues long. Trimming removed 4 bases from V and 3 bases from J, with 18 bases in between. In nucleotides, the CDR3 is TGTGCCAGCAGCTCGGCGGGGACGGGGTCCAAAGAGACCCAGTACTTC. Protein sequence: CASSSAGTGSKETQYF.

The V call is TRBV6-6, the J call TRBJ1-1; weak D call: TRBD1 (6 bases). V was pared by 7 bases and J by 2 bases, with 17 bases between. CDR3 size: 15 residues. CDR1 MNHNY and CDR2 SVGAGI come from the germline V gene (reference sequence). The CDR3 DNA reads TGTGCCAGCAAACCACCCCAGGGGAAAAACACTGAAGCTTTCTTT. Its translation: CASKPPQGKNTEAFF.

This clone has a single count. The gene calls are TRBV5-1 and TRBJ2-5; a weak D match, TRBD2 (6 bases). The CDR3 length is 15 residues. V lost 4 bases to trimming and J lost 6 bases, with 19 bases between them. The germline V gene has CDR1 SGHRS and CDR2 YFSETQ. The CDR3 here is CASSPDVGAGQTQYF. CDR3 nucleotides: TGCGCCAGCAGCCCCGACGTCGGAGCGGGTCAGACCCAGTACTTC.